The 32 T cell receptor beta chains below were found in one sample sequenced in a study of identical twins. From the 5' RACE reads, TCRdb called clonotypes with MiXCR, one entry per CDR3 protein. This table has approximately 240,000 distinct CDR3 sequences, more than 12% appearing once. The source material was memory (CD45RO+) T cells sorted from blood. The receptors derive from a woman aged 18-29 years in good health.

A few counts support this clonotype. V and J are TRBV7-9 and TRBJ1-1; weak D call: TRBD1 (5 bases). V was clipped by 4 bases and J by 7 bases, with 10 bases between them. The germline CDR1 and CDR2 sequences are SEHNR and FQNEAQ (reference sequence). This CDR3 has 12 amino acids. CDR3 nucleotides: TGTGCCAGCAGCTCCTCCCAGGGTGAAGCTTTCTTT. It encodes CASSSSQGEAFF.

This clonotype was detected a few times. The rearrangement links TRBV29-1 to TRBJ1-5; 9 nucleotides line up with TRBD1. The germline gives CDR1 SQVTM, CDR2 ANQGSEA. The CDR3 consists of 13 residues. The junction had 6 bases not matched to a gene; V was cut back by 7 bases and J by 5 bases. In DNA form, the CDR3 reads TGCAGCGGGGGACAGGGCGGCGATCAGCCCCAGCATTTT. Its protein product is CSGGQGGDQPQHF.

V gene TRBV20-1 combines with J gene TRBJ2-3, with D hard to call. Per germline, CDR1 DFQATT and CDR2 SNEGSKA (reference sequence). V was cut by 5 bases and J by 4 bases, with 16 bases left in between. The CDR3 contains 14 residues. CDR3 in amino acids: CSAALKHGADTQYF. CDR3 DNA sequence: TGCAGTGCTGCCCTGAAGCATGGCGCAGATACGCAGTATTTT.

There are a few counts of this clonotype. V usage is TRBV20-1 and J usage is TRBJ2-4; D is ambiguous. Germline V lookup: CDR1 DFQATT, CDR2 SNEGSKA (reference sequence). Trimming took off 2 bases at V and 0 bases at J, with 5 bases between the two ends. This CDR3 contains 13 residues. CDR3 DNA: TGCAGTGCTAGAAAGGGAGCCAAAAACATTCAGTACTTC. Translating gives CSARKGAKNIQYF.

Only a few counts were recorded for this clonotype. The junction departs from the called germline gene at one end, perhaps through a read error. The chain combines TRBV25-1 with TRBJ1-4; no firm D call. The CDR3 totals 9 residues. Per germline, CDR1 MGHDK and CDR2 SYGVNS. The CDR3 spells CASSEWRIF. CDR3 DNA sequence: TGTGCCAGCAGTGAATGGAGGATTTTT.

The gene calls are TRBV7-8 and TRBJ2-5; perhaps TRBD2 as D (6 bases). The CDR3 sequence is 13 residues long. V shed 5 bases and J shed 1 base, with 8 bases lying between them. Germline V gene lookup returns CDR1 SGHVS and CDR2 FQNEAQ. CDR3 coding DNA: TGTGCCAGCAGCCAGGGACTCCAAGAGACCCAGTACTTC. This translates into CASSQGLQETQYF.

CDR3 bases: TGCGCCAGCAGCACGGCCGGGCCCATCTACAATGAGCAGTTCTTC. As protein: CASSTAGPIYNEQFF. The chain couples TRBV5-1 to TRBJ2-1; D gene unclear. Germline lookup yields CDR1 SGHRS and CDR2 YFSETQ. The CDR3 length is 15 residues. The ends were cut back, 4 bases at V and 3 bases at J, with 14 bases in the middle.

Ten or more counts support this clonotype. The rearrangement links TRBV12-3 or TRBV12-4 to TRBJ2-1; 14 bases line up with TRBD2. Trimming took 5 bases from V and 7 from J; bases not matched to a gene: 4. This CDR3 comprises 15 residues. This chain's CDR3 is CASSRLAGGPNEQFF. CDR3 bases: TGTGCCAGCAGTAGACTAGCGGGAGGGCCTAATGAGCAGTTCTTC.

This clonotype appeared many times. J is TRBJ2-2 and V is TRBV4-2; D may match TRBD1 or TRBD2 (5 bases each). The CDR3 contains 16 residues. V shed 0 bases and J shed 4 bases, with 12 bases lying between them. Germline V gene sequence: CDR1 LGHNA, CDR2 YNFKEQ. For the CDR3, the DNA is TGTGCCAGCAGCCAAGAGGCGGCAGGGAGCACCGGGGAGCTGTTTTTT. Translating it yields CASSQEAAGSTGELFF.

The sample holds many counts of this clonotype. The rearrangement links TRBV11-2 to TRBJ1-2; D might be TRBD1 (5 bases). The CDR3 contains 14 residues. Germline V gene sequence: CDR1 SGHAT, CDR2 FQNNGV. Trimming removed 5 bases at V and 6 bases at J, with 16 bases between. CDR3 sequence reads: CASSQGRDGDGYTF. The DNA for the CDR3 is TGTGCCAGCAGCCAAGGCCGGGACGGAGATGGCTACACCTTC.

This clonotype was detected only a few times. CDR3 residues: CASSGGTGELFF. The DNA of the CDR3 is TGTGCCAGCAGTGGGGGCACCGGGGAGCTGTTTTTT. This rearrangement joins TRBV2 to TRBJ2-2; unclear D gene. Trimming took 4 bases from V and 4 from J, leaving 4 bases between them. Germline V gene sequence: CDR1 SNHLY, CDR2 FYNNEI. The CDR3 runs 12 residues.

This clonotype came up a few times. The rearrangement uses TRBV7-6 and TRBJ1-1, with D possibly being TRBD1 (5 bases). With 4 bases removed from V and 2 bases from J, the gap between germline ends came to 8 bases. Germline V gene sequence: CDR1 SGHVS, CDR2 FNYEAQ. The CDR3 runs to 13 residues. CDR3 protein: CASSSGTNTEAFF. The CDR3 bases are TGTGCCAGCAGCTCTGGGACCAACACTGAAGCTTTCTTT.

There are a few counts of this clonotype. The chain joins TRBV10-3 to TRBJ2-1, with D hard to call. Germline assignment: CDR1 ENHRY and CDR2 SYGVKD. The CDR3 totals 13 residues. V lost 4 bases to trimming and J lost 6 bases, with 10 bases between them. For the CDR3, the DNA is TGTGCCATCAGTGCAGACCTCGGCAATGAGCAGTTCTTC. Protein: CAISADLGNEQFF.

V usage is TRBV5-1 and J usage is TRBJ2-6, with a possible D match to TRBD2 (6 bases). Per the germline V gene, CDR1 is SGHRS and CDR2 is YFSETQ. The CDR3 sequence is 18 residues long. V lost 0 bases, J lost 2 bases, and 15 bases lay in between. This chain's CDR3 is CASSLVGLHQTGANVLTF. The CDR3 bases are TGCGCCAGCAGCTTGGTGGGACTCCACCAAACTGGGGCCAACGTCCTGACTTTC.

V and J are TRBV7-2 and TRBJ2-2; maybe TRBD2 (6 bases). There are 15 residues in the CDR3. Looked up from germline, CDR1 is SGHTA and CDR2 is FQGNSA. The germline V and J ends were trimmed by 4 bases and 0 bases, with 9 bases remaining between them. CDR3 coding DNA: TGTGCCAGCAGCTATGCGGGGACGAACACCGGGGAGCTGTTTTTT. Protein: CASSYAGTNTGELFF.

This clonotype has more than one count but fewer than ten. V is TRBV15 and J is TRBJ2-3, with unresolved D. Germline V CDR1 and CDR2: LNHNV, YYDKDF (reference sequence). This CDR3 spans 11 amino acids. V gave up 4 bases and J gave up 3 bases, with 2 bases separating them. Here the CDR3 DNA reads TGTGCCACCAGCATAACAGATACGCAGTATTTT. This translates into CATSITDTQYF.

This clonotype was seen more than once but under ten times. This chain links TRBV29-1 with TRBJ1-2, with D unclear. The V and J ends lost 6 bases and 4 bases respectively, with 15 bases between them. This CDR3 spans 13 amino acids. Looked up from germline, CDR1 is SQVTM and CDR2 is ANQGSEA. In nucleotides, the CDR3 is TGCAGCGTACAAATTGGTCAGCTCTATGGCTACACCTTC. Residues: CSVQIGQLYGYTF. Full variable domain (rest looked up from reference TRBV29-1 and TRBJ1-2): SAVISQKPSRDICQRGTSLTIQCQVDSQVTMMFWYRQQPGQSLTLIATANQGSEATYESGFVIDKFPISRPNLTFSTLTVSNMSPEDSSIYLCSVQIGQLYGYTFGSGTRLTVV.

The chain employs TRBV5-1 and TRBJ2-1; 10 bases match TRBD2. Losses at the gene ends were 4 bases for V and 8 bases for J; bases not matched to a gene: 12. CDR3 size: 16 residues. Germline V CDR1 and CDR2: SGHRS, YFSETQ. This chain's CDR3 is CASSPAGTSVLDEQFF. The CDR3 DNA follows: TGCGCCAGCAGCCCTGCCGGGACTAGCGTCTTGGATGAGCAGTTCTTC.

This rearrangement joins TRBV6-2 or TRBV6-3 to TRBJ2-2; TRBD2 agrees at 8 bases. With V trimmed by 5 bases and J by 3 bases, 11 bases remained unmatched. Germline CDR1 MNHEY, CDR2 SVGEGT. CDR3 length: 17 amino acids. The CDR3 loop is CASSGAASGGYTGELFF. CDR3 coding DNA: TGTGCCAGCAGTGGCGCGGCCTCGGGAGGGTACACCGGGGAGCTGTTTTTT.

This clonotype was observed a single time. The chain has TRBV6-1 and TRBJ1-1; D is uncertain. From germline, CDR1 is MNHNS and CDR2 SASEGT. This CDR3 contains 16 residues. Trimming pared 7 bases from V and 0 bases from J, leaving 18 bases between. As DNA, the CDR3 is TGTGCCAGCACCTCCACCCGAAGACTACTGAACACTGAAGCTTTCTTT. The encoded protein is CASTSTRRLLNTEAFF.

This sequence joins TRBV12-3 or TRBV12-4 and TRBJ2-1; D uncertain. V gave up 4 bases and J gave up 9 bases, with 13 bases separating them. This CDR3 comprises 13 residues. CDR3 in amino acids: CASSSAPGSEQFF. Here the CDR3 DNA reads TGTGCCAGCAGTTCGGCCCCGGGCAGTGAGCAGTTCTTC.

There are a few counts of this clonotype. V is TRBV3-1 and J is TRBJ1-5; no firm D call. The CDR3 loop spans 11 amino acids. The V and J ends lost 1 base and 6 bases respectively, with 1 base between them. Per germline, CDR1 LGHDT and CDR2 YNNKEL (reference sequence). As DNA, the CDR3 is TGTGCCAGCAGCCAAGGTCAGCCCCAGCATTTT. It encodes CASSQGQPQHF. The full variable domain, completed using reference TRBV3-1 and TRBJ1-5, is DTAVSQTPKYLVTQMGNDKSIKCEQNLGHDTMYWYKQDSKKFLKIMFSYNNKELIINETVPNRFSPKSPDKAHLNLHINSLELGDSAVYFCASSQGQPQHFGDGTRLSIL.

The genes are TRBV20-1 and TRBJ2-1; possible D gene TRBD2, 6 bases. CDR1 is DFQATT and CDR2 is SNEGSKA in the germline V gene (reference sequence). CDR3 length: 14 amino acids. With 5 bases removed from V and 3 bases from J, the gap between germline ends came to 14 bases. The CDR3 protein is CSAGRNGGYNEQFF. CDR3 nucleotide sequence: TGCAGTGCTGGACGGAACGGGGGCTACAATGAGCAGTTCTTC.

This clonotype has only a few counts. The rearrangement joins TRBV6-5 to TRBJ1-6; D might be TRBD1 (5 bases). Trimming pared 2 bases from V and 9 bases from J, leaving 8 bases between. Germline loops: CDR1 MNHEY, CDR2 SVGAGI. The CDR3 runs to 13 residues. The CDR3 loop is CASSYTGVSPLHF. CDR3 DNA sequence: TGTGCCAGCAGTTACACGGGGGTTTCACCCCTCCACTTT.

This chain joins TRBV5-1 and TRBJ1-2, with a tentative D call TRBD1 (5 bases). Germline V gene lookup returns CDR1 SGHRS and CDR2 YFSETQ. V shed 4 bases and J shed 4 bases, with 17 bases lying between them. The CDR3 has 15 residues. CDR3 DNA: TGCGCCAGCAGCAGGGGAACGGACGACGTCTATGGCTACACCTTC. Its translation is CASSRGTDDVYGYTF.

This clonotype was detected a few times. J is TRBJ2-6 and V is TRBV11-1; 12 bases map to TRBD1. CDR1 and CDR2 from the germline V gene are SGHAT and FQDESV (reference sequence). V lost 5 bases to trimming and J lost 1 base; unmatched junction nucleotides: 12. The CDR3 covers 20 residues. This CDR3 reads CASSPGTGGAFGSGANVLTF. DNA of the CDR3: TGTGCCAGCAGCCCCGGGACAGGGGGCGCTTTTGGGTCTGGGGCCAACGTCCTGACTTTC. Filled out from reference TRBV11-1 and TRBJ2-6, the complete variable domain reads EAEVAQSPRYKITEKSQAVAFWCDPISGHATLYWYRQILGQGPELLVQFQDESVVDDSQLPKDRFSAERLKGVDSTLKIQPAELGDSAMYLCASSPGTGGAFGSGANVLTFGAGSRLTVL.

The chain couples TRBV20-1 to TRBJ1-2, with 8 bases lining up with TRBD1. This CDR3 is built from 15 residues. Germline V gene lookup returns CDR1 DFQATT and CDR2 SNEGSKA (reference sequence). After removal of 1 base from V and 6 bases from J, the junction contained 10 bases not matched to a gene. The CDR3 sequence is CSARAGTGRQDGYTF. In nucleotides, the CDR3 is TGCAGTGCTAGAGCCGGGACAGGTCGACAGGATGGCTACACCTTC.

This sequence joins TRBV20-1 and TRBJ2-7, with 7 bases lining up with TRBD1. CDR1 is DFQATT, CDR2 SNEGSKA, per germline (reference sequence). The CDR3 is made up of 13 amino acids. V shed 7 bases, J shed 5 bases, and the junction held 11 bases outside the gene matches. Here the CDR3 reads CSVPRTGVNEQYF. The DNA of the CDR3 is TGCAGTGTTCCCAGGACAGGAGTCAACGAGCAGTACTTC.

J is TRBJ2-1 and V is TRBV20-1, with TRBD2 as a possible D gene (7 bases). This CDR3 has 17 amino acids. The V and J ends lost 4 bases and 0 bases respectively, with 19 bases between them. Per germline, CDR1 DFQATT and CDR2 SNEGSKA (reference sequence). The CDR3 DNA is TGCAGTGCTATTGGGCTGGGGGGGGCCACCTCCTACAATGAGCAGTTCTTC. It is translated as CSAIGLGGATSYNEQFF.

This clonotype was found a few times. The chain links TRBV5-6 to TRBJ2-7; D perhaps matches TRBD2 (6 bases). Germline V gene sequence: CDR1 SGHDT, CDR2 YYEEEE. The germline V and J ends were trimmed by 4 bases and 3 bases, with 11 bases remaining between them. The CDR3 is 13 residues long. The DNA of the CDR3 is TGTGCCAGCAGCAGGCGGAGGGTCTACGAGCAGTACTTC. This encodes CASSRRRVYEQYF.

In its sample, this clonotype was seen many times. This sequence joins TRBV10-3 and TRBJ2-7; TRBD1 agrees at 9 bases. The length of the CDR3 is 12 residues. Unmatched junction bases numbered 2, after V lost 5 bases and J lost 6 bases. Germline lookup yields CDR1 ENHRY and CDR2 SYGVKD. The CDR3 DNA sequence: TGTGCCATCAGTTGGACAGGGGTCGAGCAGTACTTC. Translating it yields CAISWTGVEQYF.

This clonotype was picked up a small number of times. This chain joins TRBV12-3 or TRBV12-4 and TRBJ1-4; D is perhaps TRBD1 (6 bases). This CDR3 is 15 amino acids long. V lost 3 bases, J lost 6 bases, and 14 bases lay in between. DNA of the CDR3: TGTGCCAGCAGTTTCCCCGGGGGCAGTGATGAAAAACTGTTTTTT. It encodes CASSFPGGSDEKLFF.